The 5 T cell receptor beta chains reported below all come from one sample, sequenced in a study of patients and donors after allogeneic stem cell transplantation. TCRdb re-analysed the RT-PCR reads in MiXCR, keeping a single row per CDR3 protein. The sample yields 200,000 to 250,000 distinct CDR3 sequences, 13% to 15% seen once. Sequences were obtained from blood, either unsorted or a sorted T cell fraction (not recorded which). The receptors here all came from a human donor who was either an allogeneic HSCT recipient or a stem cell or donor lymphocyte infusion donor (not recorded which). It is not recorded whose cells these are; they may come from a transplant donor.

This clonotype was picked up many times. The chain links TRBV2 to TRBJ2-7; maybe TRBD2 (5 bases). V lost 6 bases and J 3 bases, leaving 9 bases between the germline ends. The CDR3 covers 12 residues. Germline CDR1 is SNHLY and CDR2 is FYNNEI. CDR3 sequence (DNA): TGTGCCAGCAGGTTAGGGAGCTACGAGCAGTACTTC. Amino acids: CASRLGSYEQYF.

This clonotype was seen a few times. In nucleotides, the CDR3 is TGTGCCAGCAGGGGGACTAGCGGGGGGGCCTTGGCTGAGCAGTTCTTC. It translates to CASRGTSGGALAEQFF. The chain has TRBV12-3 or TRBV12-4 and TRBJ2-1, with TRBD2 identical over 16 bases. J was trimmed by 9 bases and V by 6 bases; bases with no gene match: 8. This CDR3 spans 16 amino acids.

On this clonotype itself: This may come from a read error, since a much larger clone is one base off. V usage is TRBV7-8 and J usage is TRBJ1-1; no clear D gene. The V gene lost 8 bases and the J gene lost 1 base, with 11 bases spanning the gap. The CDR3 loop spans 13 amino acids. The germline V gene encodes CDR1 SGHVS and CDR2 FQNEAQ. The CDR3 protein is CASGVVGNTEAFF. As DNA, the CDR3 is TGTGCCAGCGGGGTAGTAGGGAACACTGAAGCTTTCTTT.

The chain is built from TRBV30 and TRBJ1-2; D remains unclear. The germline V and J ends were trimmed by 2 bases and 0 bases, with 16 bases remaining between them. Germline V gene lookup returns CDR1 GTSNPN and CDR2 SVGIG (reference sequence). The length of the CDR3 is 16 residues. This CDR3 reads CAWSPSFGWTNYGYTF. The CDR3 DNA reads TGTGCCTGGAGTCCATCGTTCGGCTGGACTAACTATGGCTACACCTTC. The full variable domain, with the rest looked up from reference TRBV30 and TRBJ1-2, is SQTIHQWPATLVQPVGSPLSLECTVEGTSNPNLYWYRQAAGRGLQLLFYSVGIGQISSEVPQNLSASRPQDRQFILSSKKLLLSDSGFYLCAWSPSFGWTNYGYTFGSGTRLTVV.

This clonotype showed up just a few times. This chain uses TRBV5-1 with TRBJ2-5, with no clear D. Germline V gives CDR1 SGHRS, CDR2 YFSETQ. Trimming removed 4 bases from V and 2 bases from J, with 15 bases in between. This CDR3 has 15 residues. CDR3 protein: CASSNPTGVQETQYF. CDR3 DNA: TGCGCCAGCAGCAACCCGACTGGCGTACAAGAGACCCAGTACTTC. Combining the CDR3 with reference TRBV5-1 and TRBJ2-5 gives the whole variable domain KAGVTQTPRYLIKTRGQQVTLSCSPISGHRSVSWYQQTPGQGLQFLFEYFSETQRNKGNFPGRFSGRQFSNSRSEMNVSTLELGDSALYLCASSNPTGVQETQYFGPGTRLLVL.